This T cell receptor (beta chain) was sequenced in a study of CD8+ T cells in alopecia areata. The study, taken as a whole, reports: Many expanded lesional clones persisted in scalp and blood during tofacitinib.

Germline assignment: CDR1 GTSNPN and CDR2 SVGIG (reference sequence). The V end lost 2 bases, the J end lost 9 bases, and 17 bases lay between the germline ends. CDR3 length: 14 amino acids. Sequencing templates came from extracted RNA that was reverse transcribed into cDNA. Assay: immunoSEQ multiplex PCR; the TCRdb copy retains only in-frame clones and omits some. There are 180,000 or so clones in the sample; 45% to 60% occur only once, and roughly a tenth lies in the top ten. As to this clone: What it recognizes is unknown.

Treatment meaning: oral pan-JAK inhibitor, 5-10 mg twice daily. J is TRBJ1-5 and V is TRBV30, with D possibly TRBD1 on 5 matching bases. This clonotype was sampled from a human donor with alopecia areata. The specimen was CD8+ T cells sorted from blood, collected at roughly week 52, from a patient treated with tofacitinib. CDR3 coding DNA: TGTGCCTGGAGTAGGGACGGCTTCAACGGGCCCCAGCATTTT. Its translation is CAWSRDGFNGPQHF.